The source of this TCR beta chain is a study of blood T cells in healthy people across ages. The authors ran a second PCR of about 7 to 11 cycles using a sample-barcoded 5' primer and a J-beta primer mix. TCRdb itself ran the 5' RACE reads through MiXCR, one entry per CDR3 protein. The sample holds about 640,000 distinct CDR3 sequences; 35% to 50% are singletons and the top ten take around 30%. There were healthy Caucasian individuals from Russia, aged roughly 6 to 90, serving as donors. This clonotype was observed a single time. Its antigen is undetermined. An end of the junction does not agree with germline; a read error may underlie this. Findings and limits, study-wide: Roughly linearly, TCR beta diversity per million T cells fell as age increased.

The sequenced sample was blood. The receptor's source is an elderly man in good health.

CDR3 DNA sequence: TGTACCAGCAGCCCGTCCAGGGAAGAGACCCAGTACTTC. Amino acid sequence: CTSSPSREETQYF. J is TRBJ2-7 and V is TRBV7-3; tentative D call: TRBD1 (5 bases). Matching the DNA end better, TRBJ2-5 makes the J call doubtful. This CDR3 contains 13 residues. Per the germline V gene, CDR1 is SGHTA and CDR2 is FQGTGA.